This T cell receptor beta chain was sequenced for a study of shared clonotypes between healthy human individuals. The study separated CD4+ cells into CD45RA+ naive and CD45RA-negative memory subsets. Trimming pared 8 bases from V and 3 bases from J, leaving 8 bases between. The CDR3 is 11 residues long. Germline assignment: CDR1 MNHNY and CDR2 SVGAGI (reference sequence). Whole-study results and caveats: Sharing of clonotypes among donors was expected to vary with sequencing depth.

The study ran the assay at deep level. Per the authors' pipeline: Junction-only immunoSEQ data arrived without quality scores, meaning filtering differed. Repertoires were generated with immunoSEQ multiplex PCR, while TCRdb's copy carries only in-frame clones and drops some. V, J and clone size derive from that table, while D and trimming were established from the DNA sequence. The table lists some 500,000 clones, roughly 95% of them singletons. Comments on this clone: No antigen is known for it.

The sample comprised naive CD4+ T cells sorted from blood. Described subset: CD45RA+ positively selected. The rearrangement uses TRBV6-6 and TRBJ2-7, with D tentatively TRBD1 (6 bases). This clonotype was obtained from a woman in her 30s in good health. The CDR3 nucleotides read TGTGCCAGCTCCAGGGGCTACGAGCAGTACTTC. Protein: CASSRGYEQYF.